The clone carrying this TCR beta chain was seen at least ten times. Antigen unknown. Time point noted: sample taken at primary tumor resection. The data were obtained in a study of spatial heterogeneity in lung cancer. Study at large: Fewer alpha-chain than beta-chain sequences were consistently detected. Each unique TCR and UMI combination was seen more than ten times on average in raw reads. General study results and limits: Counts of expanded alpha and beta TCRs within tumors tracked the tumor nonsynonymous mutation count.

TCRdb re-analysed the 5' RACE reads in MiXCR, keeping a single row per CDR3 protein. This table holds around 15,000 distinct CDR3 sequences, under 8% found once. This CDR3 spans 14 amino acids. CDR1 and CDR2 (germline): SGDLS, YYNGEE. V was cut by 0 bases and J by 0 bases, with 3 bases left in between. The material was lung tumor tissue, obtained at surgery. The receptor's source is a male donor with early-stage non-small cell lung cancer. The chain joins TRBV9 to TRBJ2-2; D ambiguous. The CDR3 sequence: CASSVVPNTGELFF. In DNA form, the CDR3 reads TGTGCCAGCAGCGTAGTCCCGAACACCGGGGAGCTGTTTTTT. The full variable domain, its missing parts supplied by reference TRBV9 and TRBJ2-2, is DSGVTQTPKHLITATGQRVTLRCSPRSGDLSVYWYQQSLDQGLQFLIQYYNGEERAKGNILERFSAQQFPDLHSELNLSSLELGDSALYFCASSVVPNTGELFFGEGSRLTVL.